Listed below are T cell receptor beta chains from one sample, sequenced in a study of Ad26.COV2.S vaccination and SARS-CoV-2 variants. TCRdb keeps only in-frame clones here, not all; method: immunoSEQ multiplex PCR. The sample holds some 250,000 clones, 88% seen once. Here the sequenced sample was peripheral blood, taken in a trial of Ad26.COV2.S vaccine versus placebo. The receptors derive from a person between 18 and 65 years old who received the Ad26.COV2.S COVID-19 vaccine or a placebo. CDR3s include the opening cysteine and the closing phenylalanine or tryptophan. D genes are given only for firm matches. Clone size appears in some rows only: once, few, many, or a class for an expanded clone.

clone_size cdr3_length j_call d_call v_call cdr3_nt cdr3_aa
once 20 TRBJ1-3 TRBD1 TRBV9 TGTGCCAGCAGCCCCCCCCCATGGAGACAGGGGTTTCGCTCTGGAAACACCATATATTTT CASSPPPWRQGFRSGNTIYF
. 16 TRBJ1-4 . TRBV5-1 TGCGCCAGCAGCTTGCAGGGCGGGGGTAGTAATGAAAAACTGTTTTTT CASSLQGGGSNEKLFF
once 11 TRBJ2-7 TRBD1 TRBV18 TGTGCCAGCTCACCGGGACAGACTATAAACTTC CASSPGQTINF
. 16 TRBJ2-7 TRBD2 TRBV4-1 TGCGCCAGCAGCCAACCTTCGACTAGCGGCTCCTACGAGCAGTACTTC CASSQPSTSGSYEQYF
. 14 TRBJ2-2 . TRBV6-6 TGTGCCAGCAGTTACTGGCAGGGAACCGGGGAGCTGTTTTTT CASSYWQGTGELFF
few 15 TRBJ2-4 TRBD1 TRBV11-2 TGTGCCAGCAGCTTAAGGAGTCAGGGGGCTAGCATTCAGTACTTC CASSLRSQGASIQYF
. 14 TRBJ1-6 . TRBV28 TGTGCCAGCAGTTTATTTGGGATTAAGTCACCCCTCCACTTT CASSLFGIKSPLHF
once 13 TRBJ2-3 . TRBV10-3 TGTGCCATCAGTGAGTCCCCAGGAGATACGCAGTATTTT CAISESPGDTQYF
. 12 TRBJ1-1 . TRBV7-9 TGTGCCAGCAGCTTGGGTTACACTGAAGCTTTCTTT CASSLGYTEAFF
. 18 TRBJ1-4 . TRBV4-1 TGCGCCAGCAGCCCCGAGGGGAGGGGAGGGAGGCTACTTGAAAAACTGTTTTTT CASSPEGRGGRLLEKLFF
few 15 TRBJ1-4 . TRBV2 TGTGCCAGCAGTGAAGTTCTGGGAGGGATGGAAAAACTGTTTTTT CASSEVLGGMEKLFF
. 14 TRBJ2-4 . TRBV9 TGTGCCAGCAGCGTAGGTGAAGCCAAAAACATTCAGTACTTC CASSVGEAKNIQYF
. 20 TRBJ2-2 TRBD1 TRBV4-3 TGCGCCAGCAGCCAATACGCGGAGGGGCAGGGGGCTTCGAACACCGGGGAGCTGTTTTTT CASSQYAEGQGASNTGELFF
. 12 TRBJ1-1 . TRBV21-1 TGTGCCATTACCGACTTGAACACTGAAGCTTTCTTT CAITDLNTEAFF
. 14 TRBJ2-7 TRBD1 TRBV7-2 TGTGCCAGCAGCTTCACAGGGGGCAGCTACGAGCAGTACTTC CASSFTGGSYEQYF
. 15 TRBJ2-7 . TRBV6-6 TGTGCCAGCAGTCGCCGGACGAGTTACTCCTACGAGCAGTACTTC CASSRRTSYSYEQYF
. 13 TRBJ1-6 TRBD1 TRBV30 TGTGCCTGCGCGGGACAGAGTAATTCACCCCTCCACTTT CACAGQSNSPLHF
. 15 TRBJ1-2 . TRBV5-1 TGCGCCAGCAGCTTGGAGGCAATCGCTAACTATGGCTACACCTTC CASSLEAIANYGYTF
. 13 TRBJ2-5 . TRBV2 TGTGCCACCAACTGGGTAAACCAAGAGACCCAGTACTTC CATNWVNQETQYF
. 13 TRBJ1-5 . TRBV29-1 TGCAGCGTTCGTCTGAGTGGCAATCAGCCCCAGCATTTT CSVRLSGNQPQHF
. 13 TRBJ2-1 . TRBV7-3 TGTGCCAGCAGCTTTGACTCCATCAATGAGCAGTTCTTC CASSFDSINEQFF
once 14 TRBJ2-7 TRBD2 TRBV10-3 TGTGCCATCAGTGAGGGGACTAGCAACGACGAGCAGTACTTC CAISEGTSNDEQYF
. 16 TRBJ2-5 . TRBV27 TGTGCCAGCAGTTTTGGGGCGCGGGCGGGCCAAGAGACCCAGTACTTC CASSFGARAGQETQYF
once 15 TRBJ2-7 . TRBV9 TGTGCCAGCAGCCGGTGGGGTGGGGGCTCCGGCGAGCAGTACTTC CASSRWGGGSGEQYF
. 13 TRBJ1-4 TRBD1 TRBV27 TGTGCCAGCAGTTTAGCGACAGGGGGGGAACTGTTTTTT CASSLATGGELFF
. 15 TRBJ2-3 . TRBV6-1 TGTGCCAGCAGTGAATGGCAGGGGCATATAGATACGCAGTATTTT CASSEWQGHIDTQYF
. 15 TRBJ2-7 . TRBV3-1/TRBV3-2 TGTGCCAGCAGCCAAGCCCGGGGGCCATCCTACGAGCAGTACTTC CASSQARGPSYEQYF
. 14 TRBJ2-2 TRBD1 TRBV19 TGTGCCAGTGGACAGGGCGCCGGCACCGGGGAGCTGTTTTTT CASGQGAGTGELFF
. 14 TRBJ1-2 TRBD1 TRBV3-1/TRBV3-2 TGTGCCAGCAGCCCATCAGGGACAGGGAGTGGCTACACCTTC CASSPSGTGSGYTF
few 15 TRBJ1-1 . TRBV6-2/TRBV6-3 TGTGCCAGCAGTACATTCCTCGGTCGGAACACTGAAGCTTTCTTT CASSTFLGRNTEAFF
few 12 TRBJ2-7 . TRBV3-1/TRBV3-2 TGTGCCAGCAGCCAAGGAGGGTACGAGCAGTACTTC CASSQGGYEQYF
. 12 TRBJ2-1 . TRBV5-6 TGTGCCAGCAGGTACAGTTACAATGAGCAGTTCTTC CASRYSYNEQFF
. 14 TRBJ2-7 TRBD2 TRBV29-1 TGCAGCCCGCAAGTGGGACTAGGCCCCTACGAGCAGTACTTC CSPQVGLGPYEQYF
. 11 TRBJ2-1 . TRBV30 TGTGCCTGGTTGGGGTCGGTCGGGCAGTTCTTC CAWLGSVGQFF
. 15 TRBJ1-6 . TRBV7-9 TGTGCCAGCACCCCGTCGGACGGGCAGAATTCACCCCTCCACTTT CASTPSDGQNSPLHF
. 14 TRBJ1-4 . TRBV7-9 TGTGCCAGCAGCCAGTCCCGGAGTAATGAAAAACTGTTTTTT CASSQSRSNEKLFF
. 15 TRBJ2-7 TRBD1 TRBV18 TGTGCCAGCTCACGGGACAGTTACCGCTCCTACGAGCAGTACTTC CASSRDSYRSYEQYF
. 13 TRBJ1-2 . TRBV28 TGTGCCAGCAGTTTAGAGGGGAACTATGGCTACACCTTC CASSLEGNYGYTF
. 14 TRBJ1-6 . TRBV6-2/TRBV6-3 TGTGCCAGCAGTCTACAGGGTTTTGATTCACCCCTCCACTTT CASSLQGFDSPLHF
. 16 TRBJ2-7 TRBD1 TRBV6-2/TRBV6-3 TGTGCCAGCAGTTCCCGACAGGGGGTTGTGTCCTACGAGCAGTACTTC CASSSRQGVVSYEQYF
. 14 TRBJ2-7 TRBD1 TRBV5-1 TGCGCCAGCAGCCCCGACAGGGTCGGCCACGAGCAGTACTTC CASSPDRVGHEQYF
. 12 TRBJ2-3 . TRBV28 TGTGCCAGCAGTTTGTCGAGGGATACGCAGTATTTT CASSLSRDTQYF
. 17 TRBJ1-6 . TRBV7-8 TGTGCCAGCAGCTTTCCCTCCCACGGGACGGATAATTCACCCCTCCACTTT CASSFPSHGTDNSPLHF
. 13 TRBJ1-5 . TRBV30 TGTGCCTGGAGTAATTATTCGAGGGGGCCCCAGCATTTT CAWSNYSRGPQHF
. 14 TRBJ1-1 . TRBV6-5 TGTGCCAGCAATACAGGGCATACTAACACTGAAGCTTTCTTT CASNTGHTNTEAFF
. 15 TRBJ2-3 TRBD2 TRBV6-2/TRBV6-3 TGTGCCAGCAGTTACTCAAGCGGGAGAACAGATACGCAGTATTTT CASSYSSGRTDTQYF
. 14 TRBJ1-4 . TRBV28 TGTGCCAGCACCAAGGGGGGTTCAGATGAAAAACTGTTTTTT CASTKGGSDEKLFF
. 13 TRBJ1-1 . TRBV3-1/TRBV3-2 TGTGCCAGCAGCCAAGGCGGAGATGGTAGGGCTTTCTTT CASSQGGDGRAFF
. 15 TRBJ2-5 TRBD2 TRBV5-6 TGTGCCAGCAGCCTGACTAGCGGGGGAGGGGAGACCCAGTACTTC CASSLTSGGGETQYF
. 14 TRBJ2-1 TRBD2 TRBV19 TGTGCCAGTAGTCGTGCGGGGGCCTACAATGAGCAGTTCTTC CASSRAGAYNEQFF
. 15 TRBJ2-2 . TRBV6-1 TGTGCCAGCAGTGAAGTAGGCCCGGCGTTCGGGGAGCTGTTTTTT CASSEVGPAFGELFF